The 3 T cell receptor beta chains presented below share a single source sample, sequenced in a study of blood T cells in healthy people across ages. The second PCR ran roughly 6 to 11 cycles with a sample-barcoded 5' primer and J-beta primers. In TCRdb, the 5' RACE reads were re-called with MiXCR into one record per CDR3 protein. Among approximately 1,700,000 distinct CDR3 sequences, about 39% were seen once, and the ten largest hold more than 20%. The source material was blood. The receptor source for this set is a human donor in good health.

The rearrangement joins TRBV28 to TRBJ2-5; maybe TRBD1 (6 bases). The germline gives CDR1 MDHEN, CDR2 SYDVKM. The CDR3 has 17 residues. Trimming removed 5 bases from V and 5 bases from J, with 24 bases in between. The CDR3, as DNA: TGTGCCAGCAGTCCTACAGGGTCGGGGATAGGGCGCGAGACCCAGTACTTC. Its protein is CASSPTGSGIGRETQYF.

The chain's CDR3 is CASVPGLALDEQFF. DNA of the CDR3: TGTGCCAGTGTCCCGGGACTAGCTCTGGATGAGCAGTTCTTC. The gene calls are TRBV25-1 and TRBJ2-1, with TRBD2 matching 9 bases. V lost 9 bases to trimming and J lost 8 bases; unmatched junction nucleotides: 11. The CDR3 spans 14 residues. Germline loops: CDR1 MGHDK, CDR2 SYGVNS. Full variable domain (rest looked up from reference TRBV25-1 and TRBJ2-1): EADIYQTPRYLVIGTGKKITLECSQTMGHDKMYWYQQDPGMELHLIHYSYGVNSTEKGDLSSESTVSRIRTEHFPLTLESARPSHTSQYLCASVPGLALDEQFFGPGTRLTVL.

This clonotype was counted only a few times. The V gene is TRBV6-5, the J gene TRBJ2-7, with D perhaps TRBD2 (6 bases). Judging by the DNA end, TRBJ2-5 fits better; the J call may be wrong. Germline-derived CDR1 and CDR2 are MNHEY and SVGAGI. This CDR3 has 17 amino acids. CDR3 in DNA: TGTGCCAGCAGTTACGCATCCCAGTCAGCCGGGGGAGAGACCCAGTACTTC. Its translation is CASSYASQSAGGETQYF.